This T cell receptor beta chain was sequenced during a study of CD8+ T cells in alopecia areata. Overall study context: Administration of oral tofacitinib to treated patients was at 5 to 10 mg twice daily. People stayed on tofacitinib for 6 to 18 months, then stopped the drug for 6 months. Findings of the study overall: Especially in alopecia totalis/universalis, lesional scalp showed greater clonality than normal scalp did.

The sequencing template was cDNA reverse transcribed from extracted RNA. Profiling relied on immunoSEQ multiplex PCR, and the TCRdb table lists in-frame clones only, not all of them. The sample holds roughly 200,000 clones, more than 30% seen once. In this sample, this clone turned up a few times. The antigen remains unidentified. As for treatment: oral pan-JAK inhibitor, 5-10 mg twice daily. Sequences were derived from CD4+ T cells sorted from blood, sampled at approximately week 30, from a patient treated with tofacitinib. The clonotype comes from a human donor with alopecia areata.

CDR3 sequence (DNA): TGTGCCAGCAGTCCCATTTCAGGTGGAGACACCGGGGAGCTGTTTTTT. Encoded protein: CASSPISGGDTGELFF. The chain has TRBV28 and TRBJ2-2; D is unclear. Trimming removed 5 bases at V and 3 bases at J, with 16 bases between. Germline V gene data show CDR1 as MDHEN and CDR2 as SYDVKM. The CDR3 runs 16 residues.